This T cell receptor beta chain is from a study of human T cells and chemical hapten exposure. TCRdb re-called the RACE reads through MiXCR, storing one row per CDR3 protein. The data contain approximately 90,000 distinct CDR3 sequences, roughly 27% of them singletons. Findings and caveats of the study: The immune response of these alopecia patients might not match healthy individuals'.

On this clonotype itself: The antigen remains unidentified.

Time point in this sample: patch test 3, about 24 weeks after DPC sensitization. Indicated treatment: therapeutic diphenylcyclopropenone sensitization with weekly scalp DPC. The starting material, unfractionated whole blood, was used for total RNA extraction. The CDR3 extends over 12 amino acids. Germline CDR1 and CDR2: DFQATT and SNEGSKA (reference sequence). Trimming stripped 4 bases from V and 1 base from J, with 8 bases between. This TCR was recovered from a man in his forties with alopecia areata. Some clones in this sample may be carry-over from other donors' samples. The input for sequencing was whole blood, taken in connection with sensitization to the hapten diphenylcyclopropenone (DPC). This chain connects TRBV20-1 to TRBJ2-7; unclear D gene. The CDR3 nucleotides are TGCAGTGCTACGGCGGATTCCTACGAGCAGTACTTC. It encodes CSATADSYEQYF.